This T cell receptor beta chain was sequenced in a study of T-cell reconstitution after alpha-beta-depleted transplantation in children. Study results and limitations: Where alpha-beta T cells came from about two months after transplant was reportedly several hundred expanded graft clones. T-cell counts and diversity at one year following transplant were attributed mainly to newly produced T cells. It was surviving recipient T cells and thymic progenitors that gave some patients high TCRbeta diversity at day 60.

Preparation of the TCRbeta library used unique molecular identifiers. MiXCR was run by TCRdb on the PCR reads, yielding one entry per CDR3 protein. The sample shows 490,000 or so distinct CDR3 sequences, 8% to 11% of them seen only once. Many counts were recorded for this clonotype. Its antigen is undetermined. CDR3 length equals 13 residues. From germline, CDR1 is MDHEN and CDR2 SYDVKM. The V gene lost 8 bases and the J gene lost 8 bases, with 15 bases spanning the gap. V usage is TRBV28 and J usage is TRBJ1-4; D call uncertain. This TCR came from a child under 10 years old with inherited bone marrow failure, due to receive a stem cell transplant. This specimen consisted of PBMCs, obtained before TCRalphabeta/CD19-depleted stem cell transplant. CDR3 amino acids: CASSRRAEEKLFF. CDR3 bases: TGTGCCAGCTCTCGTCGGGCAGAGGAAAAACTGTTTTTT. Full variable domain (outside the CDR3, taken from reference TRBV28 and TRBJ1-4): DVKVTQSSRYLVKRTGEKVFLECVQDMDHENMFWYRQDPGLGLRLIYFSYDVKMKEKGDIPEGYSVSREKKERFSLILESASTNQTSMYLCASSRRAEEKLFFGSGTQLSVL.